This TCR beta chain was retrieved from a study of cytomegalovirus exposure and HLA in healthy donors. This clone was seen a single time. The CDR3 sequence is 14 residues long. Per germline, CDR1 LGHNA and CDR2 YSLEER. The V and J ends lost 5 bases and 4 bases, in that order; junction bases with no gene match: 7. The PCR contained 60 Vbeta and 13 Jbeta primers. Data came from immunoSEQ multiplex PCR; TCRdb stores just in-frame clones and leaves some out. The table has about 200,000 clones, 82% seen once. The sequence derives from a boy younger than 10 in good health and CMV-seronegative. The rearrangement links TRBV4-3 to TRBJ2-7; TRBD1 matches 8 bases. Sequenced input: PBMCs. The chain's CDR3 is CASSYSQGEYEQYF. Here the CDR3 DNA reads TGCGCCAGCAGCTACTCACAGGGGGAGTACGAGCAGTACTTC.